A selection of T cell receptor beta chains follows, all from one sample in a study of T cells in Graves' hyperthyroidism and ophthalmopathy. One entry per CDR3 protein, called by TCRdb with MiXCR from the multiplex PCR reads. The sample holds approximately 300,000 distinct CDR3 sequences; 17% are singletons and the top ten take just over 55%. Material for sequencing was blood. Receptors were obtained from an older woman with Graves' ophthalmopathy. CDR3s include the opening cysteine and the closing phenylalanine or tryptophan. The D gene is left open where the match is weak. A clone size is listed for some rows: how often the clone was seen (once, few, many), or a class if it is expanded.

many,TRBD1,TRBJ2-7,15,TRBV5-6,CASSLTGDNTYEQYF,TGTGCCAGCAGCTTAACAGGGGACAATACCTACGAGCAGTACTTC
NA,NA,TRBJ1-5,16,TRBV24-1,CATSVGAGVFDQPQHF,TGTGCCACCAGTGTTGGGGCAGGGGTGTTCGATCAGCCCCAGCATTTT
few,TRBD1,TRBJ2-7,13,TRBV6-1,CASTGTATYEQYF,TGTGCCAGCACCGGGACAGCGACCTACGAGCAGTACTTC
few,TRBD1,TRBJ2-3,15,TRBV10-3,CAISVGTGITDTQYF,TGTGCCATCAGTGTCGGGACAGGGATCACAGATACGCAGTATTTT
NA,NA,TRBJ2-7,15,TRBV9,CASSVGASLTYEQYF,TGTGCCAGCAGCGTAGGGGCCAGCCTCACCTACGAGCAGTACTTC
NA,NA,TRBJ1-5,14,TRBV27,CASSSSGYGWPQHF,TGTGCCAGCAGTTCCTCAGGGTACGGTTGGCCCCAGCATTTT
NA,NA,TRBJ1-5,14,TRBV6-1,CASSSREGNQPQHF,TGTGCCAGCAGTAGCAGGGAAGGCAATCAGCCCCAGCATTTT
NA,NA,TRBJ2-3,15,TRBV11-2,CASSLQVGEGDTQYF,TGTGCCAGCAGCTTACAGGTGGGAGAGGGGGATACGCAGTATTTT
many,NA,TRBJ2-5,15,TRBV28,CASSGSGRYQETQYF,TGTGCCAGCAGTGGGAGCGGGCGTTACCAAGAGACCCAGTACTTC
NA,NA,TRBJ2-5,14,TRBV12-3/TRBV12-4,CASSEGVGTLGRYF,TGTGCCAGCAGTGAGGGCGTCGGGACACTGGGCCGGTACTTC
NA,NA,TRBJ2-7,15,TRBV28,CASSKKRAGPYEQYF,TGTGCCAGCAGTAAAAAACGAGCGGGCCCCTACGAGCAGTACTTC
few,NA,TRBJ1-1,13,TRBV29-1,CSVNRATDTEAFF,TGCAGCGTTAACAGGGCAACCGACACTGAAGCTTTCTTT
NA,NA,TRBJ2-3,14,TRBV30,CAWSGEVVVDTQYF,TGTGCCTGGAGTGGGGAGGTAGTGGTAGATACGCAGTATTTT
many,NA,TRBJ2-3,14,TRBV15,CATSTASAGNTQYF,TGTGCCACCAGCACAGCCTCAGCAGGGAATACGCAGTATTTT
many,NA,TRBJ2-7,14,TRBV18,CASSPQFGTYEQYF,TGTGCCAGCTCACCACAGTTCGGGACCTACGAGCAGTACTTC